A selection of T cell receptor beta chains follows, all from one sample in a study of cytomegalovirus exposure and HLA in healthy donors. Repertoires were generated with immunoSEQ multiplex PCR, while TCRdb's copy carries only in-frame clones and drops some. The table has 100,000 or so clones, around 79% seen once. The sequenced material came from PBMCs. All receptors come from a woman between 35 and 50 years old in good health and CMV-seronegative. Both conserved end residues are part of each CDR3. D genes are given only for firm matches. Some rows have no size entry. The others give once, few or many, or a class for an expanded clone.

D: TRBD2
J: TRBJ2-1
V: TRBV27
size: .
DNA: TGTGCCAGCAGTCCGCTAGCGGGAGGGCCCCACAATGAGCAGTTCTTC
CDR3: CASSPLAGGPHNEQFF

D: .
J: TRBJ2-1
V: TRBV27
size: .
DNA: TGTGCCAGCATTAGTATGGGAGGTCACGAGCAGTTCTTC
CDR3: CASISMGGHEQFF

D: TRBD2
J: TRBJ2-5
V: TRBV28
size: .
DNA: TGTGCCAGCAGTTTATACCACATTAGCGGGAAGGGCGAGACCCAGTACTTC
CDR3: CASSLYHISGKGETQYF

D: .
J: TRBJ2-3
V: TRBV19
size: .
DNA: TGTGCCAGTAGTGAGGGACACTTTGATACGCAGTATTTT
CDR3: CASSEGHFDTQYF

D: .
J: TRBJ1-4
V: TRBV2
size: .
DNA: TGTGCCAGCACCCTGACAGGTTCTAATGAAAAACTGTTTTTT
CDR3: CASTLTGSNEKLFF

D: .
J: TRBJ2-2
V: TRBV5-1
size: few
DNA: TGCGCCAGCAGTCCCCTTGAGGGGGAGCTGTTTTTT
CDR3: CASSPLEGELFF

D: TRBD2
J: TRBJ2-3
V: TRBV6-4
size: .
DNA: TGTGCCAGCAGTGCCTCGGGACTAGCGGGAGGAGGAGGCACAGATACGCAGTATTTT
CDR3: CASSASGLAGGGGTDTQYF

D: TRBD2
J: TRBJ2-7
V: TRBV6-5
size: few
DNA: TGTGCCAGCAGTTACCGACTAGCGGGCAGCTACGAGCAGTACTTC
CDR3: CASSYRLAGSYEQYF

D: .
J: TRBJ2-1
V: TRBV7-9
size: .
DNA: TGTGCCAGCATAGGTGCCTGGGGCACCTACAATGAGCAGTTCTTC
CDR3: CASIGAWGTYNEQFF

D: TRBD2
J: TRBJ2-5
V: TRBV5-1
size: .
DNA: TGCGCCAGCAGCACTAGCGGGAGGGGACAAGAGACCCAGTACTTC
CDR3: CASSTSGRGQETQYF

D: TRBD2
J: TRBJ2-7
V: TRBV7-9
size: .
DNA: TGTGCCAGCAGCTTAGGCGCGGGAGGGCCAAGCGAGCAGTACTTC
CDR3: CASSLGAGGPSEQYF

D: .
J: TRBJ2-5
V: TRBV7-7
size: .
DNA: TGTGCTAGCAGCCCCTGGGCGGGACCAAACCAAGAGACCCAGTACTTC
CDR3: CASSPWAGPNQETQYF

D: TRBD1
J: TRBJ1-6
V: TRBV7-9
size: .
DNA: TGTTCCAGCAGATATTATGGCTTGGGGGACAGGTCTAATTCACCCCTCCACTTT
CDR3: CSSRYYGLGDRSNSPLHF

D: .
J: TRBJ2-5
V: TRBV5-4
size: .
DNA: TGTGCCAGCAGCCCGCATGGCGAGACCCAGTACTTC
CDR3: CASSPHGETQYF

D: TRBD1
J: TRBJ2-7
V: TRBV5-1
size: few
DNA: TGCGCCAGCAGCTTGGACCTGGGACAGCCCTACGAGCAGTACTTC
CDR3: CASSLDLGQPYEQYF

D: TRBD1
J: TRBJ1-2
V: TRBV30
size: .
DNA: TGTGCCTGGAGTATGGGACAGGACTATGGCTACACCTTC
CDR3: CAWSMGQDYGYTF

D: TRBD1
J: TRBJ1-5
V: TRBV6-6
size: .
DNA: TGTGCCAGCAGTGCAGGGGGGATAAGCAATCAGCCCCAGCATTTT
CDR3: CASSAGGISNQPQHF

D: TRBD2
J: TRBJ2-3
V: TRBV12-5
size: .
DNA: TGTGCTAGTGCAAGCGGGAGGGGGGCAGATACGCAGTATTTT
CDR3: CASASGRGADTQYF

D: .
J: TRBJ1-6
V: TRBV5-1
size: .
DNA: TGCGCCAGCAGCCCGGCAGGGGATTCACCCCTCCACTTT
CDR3: CASSPAGDSPLHF

D: TRBD1
J: TRBJ1-3
V: TRBV10-2
size: .
DNA: TGCGCCAGCAGAACAGGGGGCATGACTGGAAACACCATATATTTT
CDR3: CASRTGGMTGNTIYF

D: .
J: TRBJ2-3
V: TRBV9
size: .
DNA: TGTGCCAGCAGCGTAATAGGTAGCAGCAGCACAGATACGCAGTATTTT
CDR3: CASSVIGSSSTDTQYF

D: TRBD1
J: TRBJ2-1
V: TRBV10-2
size: .
DNA: TGCGCCAGCATTAATATACAGGGGCCGCCTTTTACGCGGGCCTACAATGAGCAGTTCTTC
CDR3: CASINIQGPPFTRAYNEQFF

D: .
J: TRBJ2-2
V: TRBV5-8
size: once
DNA: TGTGCCAGCAGCAGCGGACAGTCTTTGGGCGGGGAGCTGTTTTTT
CDR3: CASSSGQSLGGELFF

D: .
J: TRBJ2-3
V: TRBV18
size: .
DNA: TGTGCCAGCTCACCTCGAGGGAGGGATACGCAGTATTTT
CDR3: CASSPRGRDTQYF

D: .
J: TRBJ2-7
V: TRBV10-3
size: .
DNA: TGTGCCACCACTCAGGGTGTAGGCTACGAGCAGTACTTC
CDR3: CATTQGVGYEQYF

D: .
J: TRBJ1-2
V: TRBV7-2
size: once
DNA: TGTGCCAGCAGCTCCGCGGGGTCTAACTATGGCTACACCTTC
CDR3: CASSSAGSNYGYTF

D: TRBD1
J: TRBJ1-2
V: TRBV29-1
size: .
DNA: TGCAGCACAGACAGGGACTATGGCTACACCTTC
CDR3: CSTDRDYGYTF

D: .
J: TRBJ2-1
V: TRBV9
size: .
DNA: TGTGCCAGCAGCGTAGAAGGGGGCTCCTACAATGAGCAGTTCTTC
CDR3: CASSVEGGSYNEQFF